The clone carrying this T cell receptor beta chain has more than one count but fewer than ten. Its antigen is still unknown. This specimen comes from a study of cytomegalovirus exposure and HLA in healthy donors. Primers included in the PCR were 60 Vbeta and 13 Jbeta primers. Clones were read by immunoSEQ multiplex PCR, and TCRdb kept only the in-frame ones, dropping some. The sample has approximately 100,000 clones, more than 60% seen once; the top ten hold 15% to 20%. General study points: Later on, a genetic analysis was performed. It linked a missense variant in DCLRE1C with V- and J-gene trimming of TCR beta.

Trimming took 5 bases from V and 7 from J; bases not matched to a gene: 9. Germline V gene sequence: CDR1 LNHDA, CDR2 SQIVND (reference sequence). This CDR3 comprises 15 residues. The rearrangement links TRBV19 to TRBJ2-1, with 9 bases identical to TRBD2. Sequencing used PBMCs. This clonotype was obtained from a man in his sixties in good health and CMV-seropositive. In DNA form, the CDR3 reads TGTGCCAGTAGTCCCCGCGGGGGGGGGCAAAATGAGCAGTTCTTC. Protein product: CASSPRGGGQNEQFF.